One T cell receptor (beta chain) is described in this entry. Its antigen remains undetermined. Per-nucleotide qualities are absent, and no much larger clonotype sits a single base away. These data are taken from a study of radiation and T cells in renal cell carcinoma (TCRdb year 2020). Concerning the study at large: The samples were obtained from a clinical trial, where primary renal cell carcinomas were treated with 15 Gy stereotactic body radiation therapy and then removed by nephrectomy 4 weeks afterward. TCR beta sequencing covered fewer than 60 samples in total, comprising approximately 26 tumors and about 27 peripheral blood samples. A total of 4,016,671 unique CDR3 nucleotide sequences, encoding 2.5 million to 3 million unique CDR3 amino acid sequences, were found across all 50 or so samples.

General conclusions and limits of the study: No pretreatment tumor biopsies were available, so the baseline intratumoral presence of clonotypes could not be determined. An increase in top tumor clonotypes in blood was observed from baseline to 2 weeks post-radiation, followed by contraction by 4 weeks, which was taken to suggest transient expansion of tumor-resident clones. Changes in the blood repertoire were not tracked past 4 weeks after treatment. With a single-armed trial design, the study had no way to address how radiation dose or scheduling affects the TCR repertoire.

In the germline V gene, CDR1 corresponds to SNHLY and CDR2 to FYNNEI. A distance of 10 bases separates the germline ends of V and J, which lose 7 bases and 0 bases respectively. The CDR3, cysteine through phenylalanine, is 14 amino acids long. CDR3 DNA is the only sequence kept; it has 42 bases, read in frame from the first base. TCR beta libraries were generated from genomic DNA with the immunoSEQ kit, following the manufacturer's recommendations. To prepare the libraries, a first multiplex PCR with proprietary primers was run, followed by a second PCR that added unique barcodes, and a bead cleanup was done after each round. A kit-provided positive control reaction and a negative control reaction were included in every sample batch. The final libraries underwent checking on an Agilent 4200 TapeStation D1000 ScreenTape, volumetric pooling, and quantification by qPCR. An Illumina NextSeq500 fitted with a MidOutput 150-cycle cartridge performed the sequencing, running 156 Read1 cycles and 15 Index1 cycles with the kit's custom primers. The pooled library was loaded at 0.85 to 1 pM, with a roughly 18% PhiX control spiked in. In the source study's methods: The vendor-processed data were analyzed in R, and a clonotype was defined as all T cells that share the same CDR3 nucleotide sequence. For clone abundance analyses, frequencies were normalized to the 10,000 most abundant clones per sample. Public T cell clones, which averaged fewer than five per sample, were removed prior to analysis. An abundance difference of at least 32-fold between compartments was the criterion for calling clonotypes tumor-enriched or baseline blood-enriched. Clonotypes expanded or contracted between blood time points were identified with a beta-binomial differential abundance model. Tumor-blood repertoire similarity was measured with the Baroni-Urbani and Buser coefficient, and groups were compared using two-tailed Wilcoxon tests in R. As stored in TCRdb, this immuneACCESS dataset retains in-frame rearrangements with V and J assigned. A fraction of the clones does not appear; measured against another copy, unresolved V genes explain less than half of the discrepancy, and the remainder lacks a known reason. D and trimming come from the DNA, and the V and J calls and clone size come from that table. The sample table lists approximately 79,000 clones, roughly 87% of them with a count of one. The ten largest clones capture around 5.5% of the sample.

The sample's time point label, in plain terms: blood 2 weeks post-SBRT. Read against the paper, the sample's treatment or condition label means: 15 Gy SBRT to primary tumor, nephrectomy 4 weeks later. To track tumor-enriched clonotypes, serial peripheral blood was sampled from radiation-treated patients at baseline and at 2 weeks and 4 weeks after SBRT. All patients had renal cell carcinoma with clear cell pathology. Genomic DNA for TCR sequencing was prepared using the QIAamp DNA Blood Mini Kit (Qiagen). The analyses included only samples that passed all quality control checks. This clonotype was obtained from a man aged 60-69 years with renal cell carcinoma. The chain was built from TRBV2 and TRBJ2-1; TRBD1 is perhaps the D gene, given 6 matching bases. Material: blood, obtained from a patient whose treatment included radiotherapy and nephrectomy. The sequenced DNA: TGTGCCAGCAAGGGGGACCACTCCTACAATGAGCAGTTCTTC. This encodes CASKGDHSYNEQFF.